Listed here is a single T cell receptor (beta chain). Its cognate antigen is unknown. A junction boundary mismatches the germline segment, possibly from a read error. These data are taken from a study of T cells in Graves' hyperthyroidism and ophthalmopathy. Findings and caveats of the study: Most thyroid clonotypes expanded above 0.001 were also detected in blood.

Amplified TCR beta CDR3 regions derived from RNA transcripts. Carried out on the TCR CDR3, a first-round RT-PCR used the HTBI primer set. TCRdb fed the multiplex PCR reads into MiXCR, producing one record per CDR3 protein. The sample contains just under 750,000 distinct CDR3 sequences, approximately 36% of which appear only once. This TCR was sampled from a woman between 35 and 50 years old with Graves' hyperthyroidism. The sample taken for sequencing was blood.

CDR3 DNA sequence: TGTGCCGGAGGAGGCGCATCTAATTCACCCCCCCACTTT. This translates into CAGGGASNSPPHF. The chain employs TRBV6-1 and TRBJ1-6; D uncertain. This CDR3 region has 13 residues. CDR1 and CDR2 from the germline V gene are MNHNS and SASEGT.